These T cell receptor beta chains were read from a single sample in a study of control samples from healthy donors and cancer patients. TCRdb keeps only in-frame clones here, not all; method: immunoSEQ multiplex PCR. Altogether 80,000 to 100,000 clones are present, approximately 86% being singletons, with the ten largest covering around an eighth. Sequencing was carried out using blood. These receptors all come from a man between 25 and 39 years old in good health. Both conserved end residues are part of each CDR3. A D gene is named only where the DNA matches it firmly. Clone sizes are given selectively: once, few, many, or a class where the clone is expanded.

d_call	v_call	j_call	clone_size	cdr3_aa	cdr3_nt
NA	TRBV9	TRBJ1-2	NA	CASSAIPGVGFNYGYTF	TGTGCCAGCAGCGCAATCCCCGGTGTAGGGTTCAACTATGGCTACACCTTC
NA	TRBV7-2	TRBJ2-4	NA	CASSLPGQNIQYF	TGTGCCAGCAGCCTCCCGGGTCAAAACATTCAGTACTTC
NA	TRBV6-5	TRBJ2-5	NA	CASSPHGGRQETQYF	TGTGCCAGCAGCCCCCACGGGGGCCGGCAAGAGACCCAGTACTTC
NA	TRBV9	TRBJ2-1	NA	CASSRDSSSYNEQFF	TGTGCCAGCAGCCGGGACTCGAGCTCCTACAATGAGCAGTTCTTC
TRBD1	TRBV5-1	TRBJ2-2	NA	CASSLRTGFDTGELFF	TGCGCCAGCAGCTTGCGGACAGGGTTTGACACCGGGGAGCTGTTTTTT
NA	TRBV28	TRBJ1-3	NA	CASSLSNTIYF	TGTGCCAGCAGTTTATCAAACACCATATATTTT
NA	TRBV27	TRBJ2-3	NA	CASLGTYTDTQYF	TGTGCCAGCCTCGGTACTTACACAGATACGCAGTATTTT
NA	TRBV12-1	TRBJ2-2	NA	CATEKTSTNTGELFF	TGTGCCACGGAAAAGACTAGTACGAACACCGGGGAGCTGTTTTTT
NA	TRBV6-4	TRBJ2-3	few	CASSESSTDTQYF	TGTGCCAGCAGTGAATCTAGCACAGATACGCAGTATTTT
NA	TRBV7-9	TRBJ2-3	NA	CASSHAYADVTDTQYF	TGTGCCAGCAGCCACGCCTATGCGGACGTCACAGATACGCAGTATTTT
TRBD2	TRBV10-3	TRBJ2-3	NA	CAIGTSGSTDTQYF	TGTGCCATAGGGACTAGCGGGAGCACAGATACGCAGTATTTT
TRBD2	TRBV6-6	TRBJ2-7	once	CASSPGGVAGAYEQYF	TGTGCCAGCAGTCCCGGAGGGGTAGCGGGAGCCTACGAGCAGTACTTC
TRBD1	TRBV3-1/TRBV3-2	TRBJ1-4	few	CASSPTITGAGEKLFF	TGTGCCAGCAGCCCAACAATAACAGGGGCCGGAGAAAAACTGTTTTTT
TRBD2	TRBV5-1	TRBJ2-1	NA	CASSHGTNTYNEQFF	TGCGCCAGCAGCCACGGGACTAATACCTACAATGAGCAGTTCTTC
NA	TRBV4-1	TRBJ2-7	NA	CASSKTGTPPYEQYF	TGCGCCAGCAGCAAAACCGGGACTCCTCCCTACGAGCAGTACTTC
TRBD2	TRBV19	TRBJ2-2	NA	CASSTGLAGGRNTGELFF	TGTGCCAGTAGTACAGGACTAGCGGGAGGGCGGAACACCGGGGAGCTGTTTTTT
NA	TRBV5-4	TRBJ1-3	once	CASSLDGNTIYF	TGTGCCAGCAGCTTGGACGGAAACACCATATATTTT
TRBD2	TRBV3-1/TRBV3-2	TRBJ2-5	NA	CASSQGGLASGSKTQYF	TGTGCCAGCAGCCAAGGCGGCTTGGCTAGCGGGAGTAAGACCCAGTACTTC
NA	TRBV4-3	TRBJ2-7	NA	CASSQDPFAGLEQYF	TGCGCCAGCAGCCAAGACCCATTTGCGGGACTCGAGCAGTACTTC
NA	TRBV12-5	TRBJ2-1	NA	CASGLGDNYEQFF	TGTGCTAGTGGTTTGGGGGACAACTATGAGCAGTTCTTC
NA	TRBV9	TRBJ2-7	NA	CASSVGWAPWEQYF	TGTGCCAGCAGCGTAGGCTGGGCCCCCTGGGAGCAGTACTTC